The entry below gives a single TCR beta chain sequence along with its context. No antigen is known for it. V was trimmed by 5 bases and J by 1 base, leaving 5 bases between them. This CDR3 contains 12 residues. Germline CDR1 reads MNHEY; CDR2 reads SMNVEV (reference sequence). TCRdb re-called the reads with MiXCR, one entry per CDR3 protein. The table lists some 230,000 distinct CDR3 sequences, 22% of them singletons, with 15% to 20% in the top ten. The data stem from a study of T cell repertoires in cytomegalovirus infection. Turning to the study itself: Public TCR beta signature analysis indicated the presence of both CMV infection and matching HLA type.

Overall study findings and caveats: Identification of carriers of CMV plus the relevant HLA was achieved through cumulative public TCR beta family frequency. CMV-specific TCR beta clonotypes restricted by HLA-C were the ones dominating the ex vivo response.

The source of this sequence is a human donor in good health (CMV status not recorded). Some clones in this sample may be carry-over from other donors' samples. V is TRBV27 and J is TRBJ1-1, with D unclear. The sequenced sample consisted of CD8+ T cells from PBMCs. The CDR3 here is CASSAANTEAFF. The CDR3 DNA reads as TGTGCCAGCAGTGCCGCGAACACTGAAGCTTTCTTT.